These 9 T cell receptor beta chains share one sample of origin, sequenced in a study of T cells after yellow fever vaccination. TCRdb independently ran MiXCR on the 5' RACE reads; one entry per CDR3 protein. Here the sample spans hundreds of thousands of distinct CDR3 sequences, 8.5% to 9% being singletons. The sample here was PBMCs, taken on the day of the first yellow fever vaccination. All receptors come from a man aged 18 to 29 who received the YFV17D yellow fever vaccine.

This clonotype was counted between two and nine times. This chain connects TRBV5-5 to TRBJ1-1; D is unclear. CDR3 length equals 11 residues. The germline CDR1 and CDR2 sequences are SGHKS and YYEKEE (reference sequence). The V and J ends lost 9 bases and 6 bases respectively, with 12 bases between them. The CDR3 region is CAIVGSPEAFF. The CDR3, as DNA: TGTGCCATCGTGGGGAGCCCTGAAGCTTTCTTT.

This clonotype has at least ten counts. This chain uses TRBV29-1 with TRBJ2-3; no clear D gene. V lost 4 bases and J 0 bases, leaving 11 bases between the germline ends. The germline V gene encodes CDR1 SQVTM and CDR2 ANQGSEA. The CDR3 covers 14 residues. CDR3 amino acids: CSVAPGSSTDTQYF. CDR3 DNA: TGCAGCGTTGCCCCCGGGTCTAGCACAGATACGCAGTATTTT.

This chain joins TRBV7-2 and TRBJ2-7; unclear D gene. The V gene lost 1 base and the J gene lost 4 bases, with 8 bases spanning the gap. The CDR3 is 13 amino acids. Per germline, CDR1 SGHTA and CDR2 FQGNSA. CDR3: CASSLDPGYEQYV. Here the CDR3 DNA reads TGTGCCAGCAGCTTAGATCCAGGATACGAGCAGTACGTC.

This chain joins TRBV6-5 and TRBJ2-5; TRBD1 aligns across 7 bases. J was trimmed by 3 bases and V by 4 bases; bases with no gene match: 5. The V gene's germline CDR1 is MNHEY and CDR2 SVGAGI. The CDR3 spans 14 residues. The CDR3 spells CASSWGQLKETQYF. Written as DNA, the CDR3 is TGTGCCAGCAGTTGGGGACAGCTCAAAGAGACCCAGTACTTC.

This clonotype was seen a handful of times. The chain couples TRBV20-1 to TRBJ1-4; D remains ambiguous. V was shortened by 6 bases and J by 8 bases, with 13 bases between the two germline ends. The CDR3 consists of 12 residues. Germline CDR1 DFQATT, CDR2 SNEGSKA (reference sequence). The chain's CDR3 is CSARTGREKLFF. CDR3 DNA sequence: TGCAGTGCCCGCACGGGGAGGGAAAAACTGTTTTTT.

This sequence joins TRBV5-1 and TRBJ2-7, with 7 nucleotides matching TRBD2. Per germline, CDR1 SGHRS and CDR2 YFSETQ. Unmatched junction bases numbered 9, after V lost 0 bases and J lost 6 bases. There are 15 residues in the CDR3. CDR3 protein: CASSLGLAGFSEQYF. Here the CDR3 DNA reads TGCGCCAGCAGCTTGGGACTAGCTGGATTTTCCGAGCAGTACTTC.

The V call is TRBV13, the J call TRBJ2-7, with 12 nucleotides matching TRBD1. Germline V gene data show CDR1 as PRHDT and CDR2 as FYEKMQ (reference sequence). V trimming: 8 bases; J trimming: 4 bases; junction bases outside the gene matches: 12. The CDR3 extends over 16 amino acids. Here the CDR3 DNA reads TGTGCCAGCGCGCCCGGGGGACAGGGGGCGCATTACGAGCAGTACTTC. This gives the protein CASAPGGQGAHYEQYF. The entire variable domain, with the rest obtained from reference TRBV13 and TRBJ2-7, is as follows: AAGVIQSPRHLIKEKRETATLKCYPIPRHDTVYWYQQGPGQDPQFLISFYEKMQSDKGSIPDRFSAQQFSDYHSELNMSSLELGDSALYFCASAPGGQGAHYEQYFGPGTRLTVT.

This clonotype was observed a few times. This chain uses TRBV10-3 with TRBJ2-3; 11 bases are a match to TRBD1. The CDR3 runs 16 residues. In germline, CDR1 is ENHRY, CDR2 SYGVKD. The J segment lost 3 bases and the V segment lost 3 bases, leaving 5 bases of the junction unmatched. The CDR3 nucleotides are TGTGCCATCAGTGACTGGACAGGGGGCTCGACAGATACGCAGTATTTT. Translated, it gives CAISDWTGGSTDTQYF.

The rearrangement links TRBV28 to TRBJ2-7, with 8 positions matching TRBD1. Germline V gives CDR1 MDHEN, CDR2 SYDVKM. CDR3 length equals 14 residues. With V trimmed by 5 bases and J by 4 bases, 7 bases remained unmatched. CDR3 protein: CASSQDRAGYEQYV. The CDR3 DNA is TGTGCCAGCAGTCAGGACAGGGCGGGGTACGAGCAGTACGTC.